These T cell receptor beta chains were read from a single sample in a study of T cells in Graves' hyperthyroidism and ophthalmopathy. Each CDR3 protein is one row after TCRdb ran MiXCR on the multiplex PCR reads. The sample consists of about 500,000 distinct CDR3 sequences, approximately 17% of them appearing once. The specimen sequenced was blood. The receptors shown here come from a young woman with Graves' ophthalmopathy. Each CDR3 is given with its conserved first and last residue. The order of the fields is CDR3 DNA, CDR3 protein, clone size, J gene, D gene, V gene. A D gene is named only where the DNA matches it firmly. Size tells how often a clone was seen (once, few, many) or the class of an expanded clone, and some rows leave it out.

TGTGCCTGGAGTGGATCTACGCAGTATTTT | CAWSGSTQYF | few | TRBJ2-3 | - | TRBV30
TGTGCCAGTAGGGAAGGGACGGCCCCTTGGCAGTACTTC | CASREGTAPWQYF | - | TRBJ2-7 | - | TRBV19
TGTGCTAGTGGTTTGAGCGACAGCCGTTCAGCTTTCTTT | CASGLSDSRSAFF | - | TRBJ1-1 | - | TRBV12-5
TGTGCCAGCAGTCCTACTAGCGTCAATGAGCAGTTCTTC | CASSPTSVNEQFF | many | TRBJ2-1 | TRBD2 | TRBV6-1
TGTGCCAGCAGCCAAGGACTAGCGGGAGTTACCTACGAGCAGTACTTC | CASSQGLAGVTYEQYF | many | TRBJ2-7 | TRBD2 | TRBV11-2
TGTGCCAGCAGTTACTCGATTATAACAGGGGGAGACTATGGCTGCACCTTC | CASSYSIITGGDYGCTF | few | TRBJ1-2 | TRBD1 | TRBV6-6
TGTGCCAGCAGTCCGACCGGGACAGGGGTTGCCGAGCAGTACTTC | CASSPTGTGVAEQYF | many | TRBJ2-7 | TRBD1 | TRBV27
TGTGCCAGCAATGTTCTAGGACAGGCTGAAAAACTGTTTTTT | CASNVLGQAEKLFF | many | TRBJ1-4 | TRBD1 | TRBV12-3/TRBV12-4
TGTGCCTGGAGTACTTGGAGGCCGGCACGGAATGAGCAGTCCTTC | CAWSTWRPARNEQSF | - | TRBJ2-7 | - | TRBV30
TGTGCCAGCAGCTTAGATGGGTGGGGGACTAGCGGGACGGGTGAGCAGTTCTTC | CASSLDGWGTSGTGEQFF | - | TRBJ2-1 | TRBD2 | TRBV11-3
TGTGCCAGCACCCAAGGGGGCTTTTGGGGAGTGCATTTT | CASTQGGFWGVHF | - | TRBJ1-5 | TRBD1 | TRBV28
TGTGCCAGCAGCTTAAATCCTAGCCCGGGCACCGGGGAGCTGTTTTTT | CASSLNPSPGTGELFF | - | TRBJ2-2 | - | TRBV7-9
TGTGCCAGCAGTTTATTTCCCCAAGAGACCCAGTACTTC | CASSLFPQETQYF | few | TRBJ2-5 | - | TRBV28
TGTGCCAGCATCGCAGGGAAGGAGCCAGATACGCAGTATTTT | CASIAGKEPDTQYF | many | TRBJ2-3 | - | TRBV27
TGTGCCAGCAGCTTGCTGGGGGCGCGACTGTTTTTT | CASSLLGARLFF | few | TRBJ1-4 | - | TRBV5-8
TGTGCCAGCAGTCCCCAGGGCTATGAGCAGTTCTTC | CASSPQGYEQFF | many | TRBJ2-1 | - | TRBV27
TGTGCCAGCAGACCCCGGGACAGGGCGCGTGGCTACACCTTC | CASRPRDRARGYTF | many | TRBJ1-2 | TRBD1 | TRBV28
TGTGCCAGCAGCCGAAAACTAGCGGGGGCCGATGAGCAGTTCTTC | CASSRKLAGADEQFF | many | TRBJ2-1 | TRBD2 | TRBV28
TGTGCCAGCAGTTTAGGAGCGGGAGAAAACAATGAGCAGTTCTTC | CASSLGAGENNEQFF | many | TRBJ2-1 | TRBD2 | TRBV28
TGTGCCAGCAGCTTAAATTCGGTCGGCGCGGGAGTTTCCTACAATGAGCAGTTCTTC | CASSLNSVGAGVSYNEQFF | many | TRBJ2-1 | TRBD2 | TRBV7-8
TGTGCCATCAGTGACTACGAAAAGGGGGCGGGAGAGCAGTACTTC | CAISDYEKGAGEQYF | many | TRBJ2-7 | - | TRBV10-3
TGTGCCAGCAGTTATTGGGGATCGGGACAGGGCATTGCTGGCTACACCTTC | CASSYWGSGQGIAGYTF | few | TRBJ1-2 | TRBD1 | TRBV6-2/TRBV6-3
TGTGCCAGCAGACTGGGGACGGGGAACACTGAAGCTTTCTTT | CASRLGTGNTEAFF | few | TRBJ1-1 | - | TRBV6-1
TGCAGTGCTAGAGATCCAGATATGAACACTGAAGCTTTCTTT | CSARDPDMNTEAFF | many | TRBJ1-1 | - | TRBV20-1
TGTGCCAGCAGGGGGGGGGGTCGGCACGAGCAGTACTTC | CASRGGGRHEQYF | few | TRBJ2-7 | TRBD2 | TRBV28
TGTGCCAGCAGTTACTCTTCGCGGGTGCGCACAGATACGCAGTATTTT | CASSYSSRVRTDTQYF | - | TRBJ2-3 | - | TRBV6-6
TGTGCCAGCAGGGATGACACTCTCTCTGGAAACACCATATATTTT | CASRDDTLSGNTIYF | - | TRBJ1-3 | - | TRBV9
TGTGCCAGTAGTGCCGGGACAGCCCCCTACAATGAGCAGTTCTTC | CASSAGTAPYNEQFF | - | TRBJ2-1 | TRBD1 | TRBV19
TGTGCCATCAGTGAGAGGGGGGGGCCCGTTGAAAAACTGTTTTTT | CAISERGGPVEKLFF | few | TRBJ1-4 | - | TRBV10-3
- | CASSSSGTALDQPQHF | - | TRBJ1-5 | - | TRBV28
TGCGCCAGCAGCTTCGGGGACGGGCCCAGTGAAAAACTGTTTTTT | CASSFGDGPSEKLFF | few | TRBJ1-4 | - | TRBV5-1
TGCAGTGCTATCATGGGGGATGGCTACACCTTC | CSAIMGDGYTF | many | TRBJ1-2 | - | TRBV20-1
TGTGCCTGGACCTCTTCCCCGGACAGTGACTATGGCTACACCTTC | CAWTSSPDSDYGYTF | many | TRBJ1-2 | - | TRBV30
TGCGCCAGCAGCTTCTTGGTGAACACTGAAGCCCTCTTT | CASSFLVNTEALF | - | TRBJ1-1 | - | TRBV5-1
TGTGCCAGCAGCTCACTAGCGGGGGATAGCACAGATACGCAGTATTTT | CASSSLAGDSTDTQYF | many | TRBJ2-3 | TRBD2 | TRBV28
TGCAGCGTTGATTCGGGACTAGCGGGAGAGCAGTACTTC | CSVDSGLAGEQYF | - | TRBJ2-7 | TRBD2 | TRBV29-1
TGTGCCTGGGTGGGATGGAGGTCTGGAAACACCATATATTTT | CAWVGWRSGNTIYF | many | TRBJ1-3 | - | TRBV30
TGTGCCAGCAGTCCAATTGAGTTTGGCGCTGAAGCTTTCTTT | CASSPIEFGAEAFF | - | TRBJ1-1 | - | TRBV13
TGTGCCAGTAATGACAGACAGCAATTGAGGGCTGAAGCTTTCTTT | CASNDRQQLRAEAFF | - | TRBJ1-1 | - | TRBV19
TGTGCCAGCAGCACTGGGACTAGCGGGGCCGCAGAGACCCAGTACTTC | CASSTGTSGAAETQYF | many | TRBJ2-5 | TRBD2 | TRBV7-8
TGTGCCAGCACAACAGGGGGAACTTGGCCCCAGCATTTT | CASTTGGTWPQHF | - | TRBJ1-5 | TRBD1 | TRBV6-2/TRBV6-3
TGTGCCAGCTCACCAAGGGGCAGGGGGCGAATCGACGAGCAGTACTTC | CASSPRGRGRIDEQYF | - | TRBJ2-7 | TRBD1 | TRBV18
TGTGCCGTCGGGGCCTACGAGCAGTACTTC | CAVGAYEQYF | many | TRBJ2-7 | - | TRBV7-9
TGTGCCAGCAGCCCGAGGAGCGGTAGCACAGATACGCAGTATTTT | CASSPRSGSTDTQYF | - | TRBJ2-3 | - | TRBV5-4
TGCGCCAGCAGCATGGACACTCTCTACACCTTC | CASSMDTLYTF | - | TRBJ1-2 | - | TRBV5-1
TGTGCCAGCAGTCAAAGTACTGGCTACAATCAGCCCCAGCATTTT | CASSQSTGYNQPQHF | many | TRBJ1-5 | - | TRBV27
TGTGCCAGCTCGCCGACGGAGTATATCTCCTACGAGCAGTACTTC | CASSPTEYISYEQYF | few | TRBJ2-7 | - | TRBV18
TGTGCCAGTAGTCGAGGGGACATTGCGAACACTGAAGCTTTCTTT | CASSRGDIANTEAFF | few | TRBJ1-1 | - | TRBV19
TGTGCCAGCAGCCCTACACCGACCAGATACAATGAGCAGTTCTTC | CASSPTPTRYNEQFF | few | TRBJ2-1 | - | TRBV7-3
TGTGCCAGCAGTCTCAGGACAGGGGTAGATCAGCCCCAGCATTTT | CASSLRTGVDQPQHF | many | TRBJ1-5 | TRBD1 | TRBV28
TGTGCCAGCAGCTTAGATCATCGGCCGCAGGACGAGCAGTACTTC | CASSLDHRPQDEQYF | many | TRBJ2-7 | - | TRBV11-2
TGTGCCAGCAGCAAAGCCAGGGGTACTGAAGCTTTCTTT | CASSKARGTEAFF | many | TRBJ1-1 | - | TRBV13
TGTGCCATTGCTAGCGGGAGGGAATTCGAGCAGTACTTC | CAIASGREFEQYF | few | TRBJ2-7 | TRBD2 | TRBV10-3
TGTGCCAGCAGCCGCGGACTAGCGGGGGGTTTGTCAGATACGCAGTATTTT | CASSRGLAGGLSDTQYF | many | TRBJ2-3 | TRBD2 | TRBV27
TGTGCCAGCAGTGATAGAGGACATATCAACCCAAACACCGGGGAGCTGTTTTTT | CASSDRGHINPNTGELFF | few | TRBJ2-2 | - | TRBV2
TGTGCCAGCAGATCCGGAGGGGAGCAGTTCTTC | CASRSGGEQFF | few | TRBJ2-1 | - | TRBV6-1
TGTGCCAGCAATTCGGTGGGGTCTAGTTCCCACGAGCAGTACTTC | CASNSVGSSSHEQYF | many | TRBJ2-7 | - | TRBV27
TGTGCCAGCAGTATAGGGGCGAACACTGAAGCTTTCTTT | CASSIGANTEAFF | - | TRBJ1-1 | - | TRBV27
TGTGCCAGCAGCTTCAGCGGGAGGGCAGATACGCAGTATTTT | CASSFSGRADTQYF | few | TRBJ2-3 | TRBD2 | TRBV7-9
TGTGCCTGGAAGGTAGGGGCCGCAAACTCTGGAAACACCATATATTTT | CAWKVGAANSGNTIYF | - | TRBJ1-3 | - | TRBV30